These 10 T cell receptor beta chains were all obtained from the same sample, sequenced in a study of CD8 T cells in ankylosing spondylitis. Whole-study results and caveats: In ankylosing spondylitis blood, a motif of seven or eight highly homologous TCR beta variants appeared characteristic.

TCRdb used MiXCR to reprocess the 5' RACE reads, holding one entry per CDR3 protein. The data contain hundreds of thousands of distinct CDR3 sequences, roughly 13% of them singletons. The antigens these receptors bind are not known. Sequencing was done on a sample of blood, either unsorted or a sorted T cell fraction (not recorded which). Receptor source: a male donor with ankylosing spondylitis.

The table lists this clonotype with a count of one. This chain links TRBV6-1 with TRBJ2-1; TRBD2 aligns across 7 bases. The germline V gene encodes CDR1 MNHNS and CDR2 SASEGT. The length of the CDR3 is 15 residues. Trimming cost V 3 bases and J 8 bases; bases outside gene matches: 10. The CDR3 DNA reads as TGTGCCAGCAGTGATGGCGGGGGAAACGTGCATGAGCAGTTCTTC. The encoded protein is CASSDGGGNVHEQFF.

Concerning this clonotype itself: One junction end does not reproduce the germline sequence, and a read error may be involved. The J gene is TRBJ2-1, the V gene TRBV24-1; tentative D call: TRBD1 (6 bases). This CDR3 comprises 14 residues. Germline V CDR1 and CDR2: KGHDR, SFDVKD. The CDR3 bases are TGTGCCACCACTGATCCGAGGACAGTAGGTACGCAGTTCTTC. This encodes CATTDPRTVGTQFF.

The chain couples TRBV7-9 to TRBJ2-5, with 11 bases identical to TRBD2. V gave up 3 bases and J gave up 7 bases; unmatched junction bases: 7. CDR1 and CDR2 from the germline V gene are SEHNR and FQNEAQ (reference sequence). CDR3 size: 15 residues. CDR3 nucleotide sequence: TGTGCCAGCAGCTTGGGACTAGCGGTCCGTGGGACCCAGTACTTC. Its protein is CASSLGLAVRGTQYF.

This clonotype occurred many times. The chain couples TRBV28 to TRBJ2-3; 12 positions agree with TRBD2. V lost 4 bases, J lost 4 bases, and 15 bases stayed unmatched. CDR1 and CDR2 (germline): MDHEN, SYDVKM. The CDR3 covers 19 residues. This CDR3 is CASSSLITSGRSEADTQYF. The CDR3 nucleotides read TGTGCCAGCAGTTCACTCATAACTAGCGGGAGGAGCGAGGCAGATACGCAGTATTTT.

The sample holds a few counts of this clonotype. Here the CDR3 DNA reads TGTGCCAGCAGCTTCAGGGTCGACGGTGGCCCCATGACCCAGTACTTC. It encodes CASSFRVDGGPMTQYF. J is TRBJ2-5 and V is TRBV7-7, with D perhaps matching TRBD1 (5 bases). Trimming took 3 bases from V and 7 from J, leaving 21 bases between them. Germline-derived CDR1 and CDR2 are SSHAT and FNYEAQ (reference sequence). This CDR3 is 16 amino acids long.

This clonotype was seen repeatedly, ten times or more. The gene calls are TRBV10-3 and TRBJ1-1; possibly TRBD1 for D (5 bases). CDR1 and CDR2 from the germline V gene are ENHRY and SYGVKD. The CDR3 has 12 residues. V shed 6 bases and J shed 1 base, with 6 bases lying between them. CDR3 residues: CAISRENTEAFF. As DNA, the CDR3 is TGTGCCATCAGCAGGGAGAACACTGAAGCTTTCTTT.

This clonotype was counted a few times. The chain has TRBV9 and TRBJ1-6, with 7 positions matching TRBD1. J was trimmed by 10 bases and V by 2 bases; bases with no gene match: 9. Germline V gene sequence: CDR1 SGDLS, CDR2 YYNGEE. The CDR3 consists of 15 residues. This CDR3 is CASSVQGERGSPLHF. CDR3 nucleotides: TGTGCCAGCAGCGTCCAGGGGGAAAGAGGCTCACCCCTCCACTTT.

Only a few counts were recorded for this clonotype. The chain couples TRBV7-2 to TRBJ1-2, with 10 nucleotides matching TRBD1. Germline-derived CDR1 and CDR2 are SGHTA and FQGNSA. The V gene end was trimmed by 2 bases and the J gene end by 2 bases; junction bases not matched to a gene: 2. The CDR3 is 15 amino acids. The CDR3 DNA sequence: TGTGCCAGCAGCTTACCGGGACAGGGGAACTATGGCTACACCTTC. This translates into CASSLPGQGNYGYTF.

CDR3 DNA sequence: TGCGCCAGCAGCTTACAGGGTGGGAACACCGGGGAGCTGTTTTTT. Its protein product is CASSLQGGNTGELFF. The chain links TRBV5-1 to TRBJ2-2; D is possibly TRBD1 (6 bases). The CDR3 length is 15 residues. The V gene's germline CDR1 is SGHRS and CDR2 YFSETQ. Trimming took 2 bases from V and 1 from J, leaving 9 bases between them. Drawing the rest from reference TRBV5-1 and TRBJ2-2, the complete variable domain is KAGVTQTPRYLIKTRGQQVTLSCSPISGHRSVSWYQQTPGQGLQFLFEYFSETQRNKGNFPGRFSGRQFSNSRSEMNVSTLELGDSALYLCASSLQGGNTGELFFGEGSRLTVL.

This clonotype was seen a handful of times. The chain employs TRBV27 and TRBJ1-1; D unresolved. This CDR3 is built from 11 residues. In germline, CDR1 is MNHEY, CDR2 SMNVEV (reference sequence). V was clipped by 6 bases and J by 8 bases, with 10 bases between them. CDR3 DNA sequence: TGTGCCAGCAGACTAGGATTAGAAGCTTTCTTT. This gives the protein CASRLGLEAFF.